This T cell receptor (beta chain) was observed in a study of blood T cell repertoires in COVID-19. Study context: Samples of COVID-19 (acute and convalescent) were obtained from the United States, Italy and Spain. From T cells, B-cell-depleted T cells, or PBMCs came the material, which was cDNA or gDNA.

The repertoire was sequenced with immunoSEQ multiplex PCR; TCRdb's copy has only in-frame clones and lacks some. The sample lists about 250,000 clones, roughly nine tenths occurring once. This clone was found once. Living in 24 US areas, the participants were between roughly 18 and 89 years of age. Participants had their cohort set by participant-reported clinical history. The CDR3 has 18 residues. Looked up from germline, CDR1 is SNHLY and CDR2 is FYNNEI. V shed 11 bases and J shed 0 bases, with 27 bases lying between them. The sequence was obtained from a woman aged 18-29 years who had recovered from COVID-19. Sample: PBMCs or T cells enriched from blood (not recorded which). The chain is built from TRBV2 and TRBJ2-3; weak D call: TRBD1 (6 bases). This CDR3 is CAAAVRLGTDRSTDTQYF. CDR3 coding DNA: TGTGCCGCAGCGGTAAGGTTGGGGACGGACAGAAGCACAGATACGCAGTATTTT.